This TCR beta chain was observed in a study of T cell repertoires in cytomegalovirus infection. The CDR3 extends over 13 amino acids. Trimming pared 2 bases from V and 10 bases from J, leaving 11 bases between. The germline V gene has CDR1 MDHEN and CDR2 SYDVKM. TCRdb recomputed calls from the reads with MiXCR, one row per CDR3 protein. The sample yields approximately 1,000,000 distinct CDR3 sequences, about a third seen once. This clonotype was observed a handful of times. The antigen remains unidentified. The specimen comprised cultured CD8+ T cells from PBMCs, sampled from culture after CMV antigen stimulation. The receptor was isolated from a human donor in good health (CMV status not recorded). Some clones in this sample may be carry-over from other donors' samples. The rearrangement uses TRBV28 and TRBJ2-2; either TRBD1 or TRBD2 may fit D (6 bases each). The CDR3 sequence: CASSLRGAPELFF. The CDR3 bases are TGTGCCAGCAGTTTAAGGGGGGCGCCGGAGCTGTTTTTT.